This TCR beta chain was identified during a study of cytomegalovirus exposure and HLA in healthy donors. 60 Vbeta and 13 Jbeta primers were used in PCR. Authors' data handling: It was a later analysis that counted roughly 80 million unique TCR beta chains, of which some 9.9 million were shared. Method: immunoSEQ multiplex PCR; TCRdb's copy keeps in-frame clones and lacks some. The DNA was the basis for D and trimming; V, J and clone size are from that table. The sample yields about 150,000 clones, more than 80% seen once. The V end was cut by 2 bases, the J end by 6 bases, with 13 bases between. Germline V lookup: CDR1 MNHEY, CDR2 SVGAGI. CDR3 size: 14 residues.

This TCR was sampled from a man younger than 35 in good health and CMV-seronegative. Source material: PBMCs. The genes are TRBV6-5 and TRBJ1-2; D not certain. The CDR3 nucleotides read TGTGCCAGCAGTTACCTCACAACGTTGGATGGCTACACCTTC. Translating it yields CASSYLTTLDGYTF.